The source of this T cell receptor (beta chain) is a study of shared clonotypes between healthy human individuals. For the study at large: Donor ages ranged 18 to 49 years: two women, a few men. The plates for each donor numbered three CD4 naive, three CD4 memory, two CD8 naive and one CD8 memory. Study-wide results and limits: Compared with clonotypes that all four donors shared, non-shared clonotypes had lower generation probabilities.

Turning to this clone: What it binds is unknown.

TCRdb keeps only in-frame clones here, not all; method: immunoSEQ multiplex PCR. The sample lists 730,000 or so clones, roughly 78% seen once, with less than 2% in the top ten. The CDR3 sequence is 11 residues long. CDR1 is WSHSY, CDR2 SAAADI, per germline. Trimming shortened V by 2 bases and J by 5 bases, and 4 bases separated the two germline ends. The clonotype originates from a woman aged 30 to 39 in good health. The sequenced sample consisted of memory CD4+ T cells sorted from blood. Subset of the sample: CD45RA-negative fraction. V usage is TRBV10-2 and J usage is TRBJ2-7; D is unresolved. DNA for the CDR3: TGCGCCAGCAGTGAGCTCCACGAGCAGTACTTC. It translates to CASSELHEQYF.